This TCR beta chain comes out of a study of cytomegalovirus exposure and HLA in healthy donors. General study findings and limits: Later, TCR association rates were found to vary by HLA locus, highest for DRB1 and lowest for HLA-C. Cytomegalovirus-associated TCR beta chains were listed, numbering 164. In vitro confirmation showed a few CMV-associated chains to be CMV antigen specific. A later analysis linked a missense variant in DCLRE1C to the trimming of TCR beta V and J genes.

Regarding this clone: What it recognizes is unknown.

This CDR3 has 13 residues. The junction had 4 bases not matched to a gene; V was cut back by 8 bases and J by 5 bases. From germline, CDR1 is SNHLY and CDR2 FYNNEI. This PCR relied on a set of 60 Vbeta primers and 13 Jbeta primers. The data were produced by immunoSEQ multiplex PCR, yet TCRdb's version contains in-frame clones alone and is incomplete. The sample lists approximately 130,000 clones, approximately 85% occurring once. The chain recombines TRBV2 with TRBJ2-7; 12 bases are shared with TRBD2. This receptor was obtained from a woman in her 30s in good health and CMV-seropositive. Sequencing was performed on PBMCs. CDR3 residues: CASPTSGSDEQYF. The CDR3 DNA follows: TGTGCCAGCCCGACTAGCGGGAGCGACGAGCAGTACTTC.